This T cell receptor beta chain was captured in a study of blood T cell repertoires in COVID-19. Study at large: The United States, Italy and Spain were the sources of the acute and convalescent COVID-19 samples. Nucleic acid was either cDNA or gDNA, and it came from T cells, B-cell-depleted T cells, or PBMCs.

Germline V gene sequence: CDR1 SGHVS, CDR2 FQNEAQ. J lost 1 base, V lost 6 bases, and 14 bases had no gene match. The CDR3 loop spans 18 amino acids. Methods used by the authors: It was from reference gene primer amplification that nucleated cell counts were estimated. TCRdb's table, derived via immunoSEQ multiplex PCR, lists solely in-frame clones and lacks some. Clone size and V and J calls were adopted from that table, with D and trimming inferred from the DNA. In the table there are 120,000 to 150,000 clones, 70% to 90% of which are singletons. Specimen: peripheral blood. The chain recombines TRBV7-8 with TRBJ2-5, with 10 bases that match TRBD2. The sequence derives from a human donor in a cohort sampled during active COVID-19. In nucleotides, the CDR3 is TGTGCCAGCAGGCGCAGGGTCTTTAGCGGGGGGCCCCAAGAGACCCAGTACTTC. This codes for CASRRRVFSGGPQETQYF.